Included here is one T cell receptor beta chain sequence, with context. Germline-derived CDR1 and CDR2 are SGHAT and FQNNGV. The CDR3 is 15 residues long. Trimming removed 1 base from V and 2 bases from J, with 10 bases in between. This specimen comes from a study of T cell responses to AZD1222 COVID-19 vaccine. Profiling relied on immunoSEQ multiplex PCR, and the TCRdb table lists in-frame clones only, not all of them. The profile covers 150,000 to 200,000 clones, with about 91% appearing a single time and 1% to 1.5% taken by the ten largest. The receptor was isolated from an adult who received the AZD1222 COVID-19 vaccine. The sequences come from peripheral blood, collected 28 days after the second AZD1222 dose. The V gene is TRBV11-2, the J gene TRBJ2-3; no definite D call. This chain's CDR3 is CASSLGSITTDTQYF. The DNA of the CDR3 is TGTGCCAGCAGCTTAGGGTCTATAACCACAGATACGCAGTATTTT.